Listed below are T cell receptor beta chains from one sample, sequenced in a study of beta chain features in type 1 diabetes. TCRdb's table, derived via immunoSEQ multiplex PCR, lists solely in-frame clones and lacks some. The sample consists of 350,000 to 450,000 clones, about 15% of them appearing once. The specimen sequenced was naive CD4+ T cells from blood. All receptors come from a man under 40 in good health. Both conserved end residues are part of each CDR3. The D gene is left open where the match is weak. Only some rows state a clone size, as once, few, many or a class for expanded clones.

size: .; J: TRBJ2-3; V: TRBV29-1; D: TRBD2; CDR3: CSVTGRAADTQYF; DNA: TGCAGCGTTACGGGGAGGGCGGCAGATACGCAGTATTTT
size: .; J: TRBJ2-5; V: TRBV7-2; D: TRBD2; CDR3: CASSLASGIVETQYF; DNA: TGTGCCAGCAGCTTAGCTAGCGGGATTGTCGAGACCCAGTACTTC
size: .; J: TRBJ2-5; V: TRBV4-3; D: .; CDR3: CASSRSWGIQETQYF; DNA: TGCGCCAGCAGCCGGAGTTGGGGGATCCAAGAGACCCAGTACTTC
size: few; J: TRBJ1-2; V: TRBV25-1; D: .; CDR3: CASSLPDGYYGYTF; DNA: TGTGCCAGCAGCCTCCCCGACGGCTACTATGGCTACACCTTC
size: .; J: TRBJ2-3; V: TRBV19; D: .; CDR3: CASQIGSTDTQYF; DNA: TGTGCCAGTCAAATTGGCAGCACAGATACGCAGTATTTT
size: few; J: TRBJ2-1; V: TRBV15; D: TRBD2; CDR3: CATSSIAGYNEQFF; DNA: TGTGCCACCAGCAGCATAGCGGGATACAATGAGCAGTTCTTC
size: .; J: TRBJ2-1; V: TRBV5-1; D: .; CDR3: CASSLDGDAQFF; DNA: TGCGCCAGCAGCTTGGATGGGGATGCGCAGTTCTTC
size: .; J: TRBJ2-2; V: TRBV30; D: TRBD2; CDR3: CASHGTSGLGTGELFF; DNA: TGTGCATCGCACGGGACTAGCGGGCTCGGGACCGGGGAGCTGTTTTTT
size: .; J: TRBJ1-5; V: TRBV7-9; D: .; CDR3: CASGSSNQPQHF; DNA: TGTGCTTCCGGGAGTAGCAATCAGCCCCAGCATTTT
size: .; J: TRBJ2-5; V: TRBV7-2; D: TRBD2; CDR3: CASTPRASGETQYF; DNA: TGTGCCAGCACCCCCCGGGCTAGCGGAGAGACCCAGTACTTC
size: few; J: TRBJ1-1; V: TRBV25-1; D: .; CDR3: CASSSWTSSPRTEAFF; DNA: TGTGCCAGCAGTTCGTGGACATCCTCCCCGAGGACTGAAGCTTTCTTT
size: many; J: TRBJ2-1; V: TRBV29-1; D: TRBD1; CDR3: CSVRDRGYNEQFF; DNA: TGCAGCGTCCGGGACAGGGGGTATAATGAGCAGTTCTTC
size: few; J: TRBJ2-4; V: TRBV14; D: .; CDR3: CASSRGRGAAKNIQYF; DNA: TGTGCCAGCAGCCGGGGCAGGGGGGCGGCCAAAAACATTCAGTACTTC
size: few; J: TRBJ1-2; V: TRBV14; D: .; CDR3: CASSSTGSYGYTF; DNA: TGTGCCAGCAGCTCCACAGGGAGCTATGGCTACACCTTC
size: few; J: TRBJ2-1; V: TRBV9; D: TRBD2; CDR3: CASSVASVSGASYNEQFF; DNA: TGTGCCAGCAGCGTAGCTTCAGTCAGCGGGGCCTCCTACAATGAGCAGTTCTTC
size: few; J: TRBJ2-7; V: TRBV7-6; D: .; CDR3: CASSLTQGGAYEQYF; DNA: TGTGCCAGCAGCTTAACGCAGGGTGGGGCTTACGAGCAGTACTTC
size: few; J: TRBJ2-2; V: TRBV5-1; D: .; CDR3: CASSLVAATGELFF; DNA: TGCGCCAGCAGCTTGGTAGCGGCCACCGGGGAGCTGTTTTTT
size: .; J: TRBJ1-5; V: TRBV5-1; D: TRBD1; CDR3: CASSRDRGQPQHF; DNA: TGCGCCAGCAGCCGGGACAGGGGTCAGCCCCAGCATTTT
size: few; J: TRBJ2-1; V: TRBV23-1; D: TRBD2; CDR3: CASSQSTSGRNNEQFF; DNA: TGCGCCAGCAGTCAATCAACGAGCGGGAGAAACAATGAGCAGTTCTTC
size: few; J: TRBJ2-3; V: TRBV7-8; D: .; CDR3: CASSSFPPQDTQYF; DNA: TGTGCCAGCAGCTCCTTCCCCCCCCAAGATACGCAGTATTTT
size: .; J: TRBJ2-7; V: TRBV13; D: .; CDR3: CASSHQWTAEDSYEQYF; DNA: TGTGCCAGCAGCCACCAATGGACGGCAGAGGACAGCTACGAGCAGTACTTC
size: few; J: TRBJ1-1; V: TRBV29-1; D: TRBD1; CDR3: CSAYTGAVEAFF; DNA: TGCAGCGCGTACACAGGGGCGGTTGAAGCTTTCTTT
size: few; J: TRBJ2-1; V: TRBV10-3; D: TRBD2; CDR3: CAISLTSADDEQFF; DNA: TGTGCCATCAGCCTCACTAGCGCGGACGATGAGCAGTTCTTC
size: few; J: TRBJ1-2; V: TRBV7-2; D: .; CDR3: CASSPGGYGYTF; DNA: TGTGCCAGCAGCCCAGGCGGCTATGGCTACACCTTC
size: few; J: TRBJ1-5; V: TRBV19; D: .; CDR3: CASSRVWGADQPQHF; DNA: TGTGCCAGTAGTCGGGTGTGGGGGGCGGATCAGCCCCAGCATTTT
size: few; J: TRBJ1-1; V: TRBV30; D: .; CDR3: CAWSVRRTLGTEAFF; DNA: TGTGCCTGGAGTGTACGACGGACACTCGGGACTGAAGCTTTCTTT
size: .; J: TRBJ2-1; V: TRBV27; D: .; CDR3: CASSLDTRSYNEQFF; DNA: TGTGCCAGCAGTTTAGATACCCGTTCCTACAATGAGCAGTTCTTC
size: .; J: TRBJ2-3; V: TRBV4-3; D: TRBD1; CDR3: CASSYRGETDTQYF; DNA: TGCGCCAGCAGCTACAGGGGGGAAACAGATACGCAGTATTTT
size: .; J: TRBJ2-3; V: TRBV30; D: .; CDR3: CAWSVKAPSTDTQYF; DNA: TGTGCCTGGAGTGTTAAAGCCCCAAGCACAGATACGCAGTATTTT
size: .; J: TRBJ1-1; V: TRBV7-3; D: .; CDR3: CASSLTRTGLGTEAFF; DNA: TGTGCCAGCAGCTTAACTCGAACAGGGCTTGGCACTGAAGCTTTCTTT
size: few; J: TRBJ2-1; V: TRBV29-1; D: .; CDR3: CSVEAGYEQFF; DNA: TGCAGCGTTGAGGCCGGATATGAGCAGTTCTTC
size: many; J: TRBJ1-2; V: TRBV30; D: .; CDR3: CAWTPGGRQITF; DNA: TGTGCCTGGACCCCCGGTGGAAGACAGATCACCTTC
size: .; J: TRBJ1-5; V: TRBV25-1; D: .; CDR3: CASSQYSNQPQHF; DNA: TGTGCCAGCAGCCAGTATAGCAATCAGCCCCAGCATTTT
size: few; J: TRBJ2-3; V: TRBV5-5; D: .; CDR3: CASSFRENTDTQYF; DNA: TGTGCCAGCAGCTTCCGGGAGAATACAGATACGCAGTATTTT
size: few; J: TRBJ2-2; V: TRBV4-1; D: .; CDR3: CASSQADAHTGELFF; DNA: TGCGCCAGCAGCCAAGCAGATGCGCACACCGGGGAGCTGTTTTTT
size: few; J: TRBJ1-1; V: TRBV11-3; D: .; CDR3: CASSLTEAFF; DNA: TGTGCCAGCAGCTTAACTGAAGCTTTCTTT
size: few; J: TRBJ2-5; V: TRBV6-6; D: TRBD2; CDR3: CASSYSSGGEETQYF; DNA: TGTGCCAGCAGTTACTCTAGCGGGGGAGAAGAGACCCAGTACTTC
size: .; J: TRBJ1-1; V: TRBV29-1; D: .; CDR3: CSVGARWTEAFF; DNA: TGCAGCGTTGGGGCCAGGTGGACTGAAGCTTTCTTT
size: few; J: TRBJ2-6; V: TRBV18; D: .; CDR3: CASSTLHRAAGANVLTF; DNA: TGTGCCAGCTCAACGCTACACAGGGCGGCCGGGGCCAACGTCCTGACTTTC
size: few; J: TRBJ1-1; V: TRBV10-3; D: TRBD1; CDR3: CAISPGQMNTEAFF; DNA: TGTGCCATCAGCCCGGGACAGATGAACACTGAAGCTTTCTTT
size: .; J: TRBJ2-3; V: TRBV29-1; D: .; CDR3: CSATPTVLKLGTTDTQYF; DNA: TGCAGCGCCACACCTACGGTACTCAAACTTGGGACCACAGATACGCAGTATTTT
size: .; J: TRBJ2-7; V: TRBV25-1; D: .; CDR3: CPSSSSGTYPSYEQYF; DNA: TGTCCCAGCAGTTCCTCCGGGACATATCCCTCCTACGAGCAGTACTTC
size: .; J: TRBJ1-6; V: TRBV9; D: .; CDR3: CASSVGGVNSPLHF; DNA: TGTGCCAGCAGCGTAGGGGGTGTAAATTCACCCCTCCACTTT
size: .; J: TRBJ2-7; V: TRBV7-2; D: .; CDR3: CASSLDPPPYEQYF; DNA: TGTGCCAGCAGCTTGGACCCACCGCCCTACGAGCAGTACTTC
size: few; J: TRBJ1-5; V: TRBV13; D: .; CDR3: CASSQKGFGNQPQHF; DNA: TGTGCCAGCAGTCAAAAAGGGTTCGGCAATCAGCCCCAGCATTTT
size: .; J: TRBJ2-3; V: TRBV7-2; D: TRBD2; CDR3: CASRGGGTFDTQYF; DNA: TGTGCCAGCAGGGGCGGGGGAACCTTCGATACGCAGTATTTT
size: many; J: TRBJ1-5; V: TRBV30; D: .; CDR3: CAWSRDNQPQHF; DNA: TGTGCCTGGAGTCGGGATAATCAGCCCCAGCATTTT
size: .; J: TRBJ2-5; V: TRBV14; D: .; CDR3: CASSQDWDEETQYF; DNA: TGTGCCAGCAGCCAAGATTGGGACGAGGAGACCCAGTACTTC
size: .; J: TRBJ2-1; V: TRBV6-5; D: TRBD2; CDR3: CASRSGLAGVIGNFF; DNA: TGTGCCAGCCGGTCGGGACTAGCGGGAGTCATAGGCAATTTCTTC
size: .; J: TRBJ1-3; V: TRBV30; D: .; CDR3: CAWTHGDTIYF; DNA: TGTGCCTGGACCCACGGGGACACCATATATTTT
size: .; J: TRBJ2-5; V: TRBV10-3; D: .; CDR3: CAISRVGEQYF; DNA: TGTGCCATCAGCCGGGTAGGTGAGCAGTACTTC
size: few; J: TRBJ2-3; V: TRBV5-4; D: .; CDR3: CASSSWNGRTDTQYF; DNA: TGTGCCAGCAGCAGCTGGAACGGACGGACAGATACGCAGTATTTT
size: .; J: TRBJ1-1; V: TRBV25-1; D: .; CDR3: CASSIAGGLTEAFF; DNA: TGTGCCAGCAGTATTGCAGGAGGACTCACTGAAGCTTTCTTT
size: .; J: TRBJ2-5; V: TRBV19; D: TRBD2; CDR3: CASRTSGMPQETQYF; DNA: TGTGCCAGCAGGACTAGCGGGATGCCTCAAGAGACCCAGTACTTC
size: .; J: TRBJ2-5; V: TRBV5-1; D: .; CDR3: CASSAEPTGPPAQYF; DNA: TGCGCCAGCAGCGCTGAACCGACGGGACCCCCGGCCCAGTACTTC
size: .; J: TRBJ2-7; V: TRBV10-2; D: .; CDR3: CASSDWMKSYEQYF; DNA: TGCGCCAGCAGTGACTGGATGAAGTCCTACGAGCAGTACTTC
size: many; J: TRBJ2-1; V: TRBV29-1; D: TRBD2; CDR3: CSVIGRTSGNPNEQFF; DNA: TGCAGCGTTATTGGCAGGACTAGCGGAAACCCCAATGAGCAGTTCTTC